This T cell receptor (beta chain) was retrieved from a study of T cells after yellow fever vaccination. TCRdb ran MiXCR on the 5' RACE reads and lists one entry per CDR3 protein. The table includes about 240,000 distinct CDR3 sequences, 6% to 7.5% detected once. The length of the CDR3 is 17 residues. The V end lost 1 base, the J end lost 5 bases, and 20 bases lay between the germline ends. CDR1 and CDR2 from the germline V gene are MGHDK and SYGVNS. This specimen consisted of CD4+ T cells sorted from PBMCs, obtained 15 days after the yellow fever booster vaccination. The genes are TRBV25-1 and TRBJ2-5; D remains unclear. This clonotype originated in a man in his thirties or forties who received the YFV17D yellow fever vaccine. CDR3 amino acids: CASSEWAAGTIMETQYF. The CDR3 coding sequence is TGTGCCAGCAGTGAATGGGCGGCTGGCACGATAATGGAGACCCAGTACTTC.